The T cell receptor (beta chain) under discussion was sequenced for a study of blood T cell repertoires in COVID-19. Sequenced by immunoSEQ multiplex PCR; TCRdb stores in-frame clones only, minus some. This table has a few hundred thousand clones, about 79% appearing once. Trimming took off 3 bases at V and 10 bases at J, with 22 bases between the two ends. The CDR3 is 17 amino acids. Per the germline V gene, CDR1 is LGHDT and CDR2 is YNNKEL (reference sequence). Sequenced sample: peripheral blood. The origin of this receptor is an elderly man with acute or convalescent COVID-19. V gene TRBV3-1 (or the pseudogene TRBV3-2) combines with J gene TRBJ1-6, with D unclear. CDR3 in DNA: TGTGCCAGCAGCCAGGCCGGAGAAGAGTTGACGAGATCACCCCTCCACTTT. As protein: CASSQAGEELTRSPLHF.